Included here is one TCR beta chain sequence, with context. J was trimmed by 7 bases and V by 6 bases; bases with no gene match: 3. The germline V gene has CDR1 SEHNR and CDR2 FQNEAQ (reference sequence). The CDR3 has 12 amino acids. The sample belongs to a study of blood T cell repertoires in COVID-19. Sequencing was performed with immunoSEQ multiplex PCR; in TCRdb, only in-frame clones are kept and a portion is missing. The sample shows tens of thousands of clones, more than 70% of them seen only once. V usage is TRBV7-9 and J usage is TRBJ1-2; 9 positions match TRBD1. The TCR sequence derives from a man aged 45-60 years with active COVID-19. The material sequenced was peripheral blood. The chain's CDR3 is CASSSDRGGYTF. As DNA, the CDR3 is TGTGCCAGCAGTTCGGACAGGGGTGGCTACACCTTC.